These 28 T cell receptor beta chains share one sample of origin, sequenced in a study of T-cell memory formation after mild COVID-19. TCRdb re-called the 5' RACE reads through MiXCR, storing one row per CDR3 protein. There are 400,000 to 550,000 distinct CDR3 sequences in the sample; approximately 23% occur only once, and around 12% lies in the top ten. The specimen was PBMCs or a T cell subset sorted from them (not recorded which). These receptors were obtained from an adult woman who had mild COVID-19 (a few samples of this study predate the infection). Cell type and time point are not known.

The rearrangement uses TRBV15 and TRBJ1-4; D remains unclear. Germline loops: CDR1 LNHNV, CDR2 YYDKDF (reference sequence). V lost 4 bases, J lost 4 bases, and 4 bases lay in between. The CDR3 length is 12 residues. The CDR3, as DNA: TGTGCCACCAGCACTCTTAATGAAAAACTGTTTTTT. Protein sequence: CATSTLNEKLFF.

This clonotype has just a few counts. The gene calls are TRBV6-4 and TRBJ2-6; no definite D call. Trimming removed 0 bases from V and 8 bases from J, with 8 bases in between. The CDR3 extends over 14 amino acids. The germline CDR1 and CDR2 sequences are MRHNA and SNTAGT. CDR3: CASSDSNGPNVLTF. Written as DNA, the CDR3 is TGTGCCAGCAGTGACTCGAACGGGCCCAACGTCCTGACTTTC.

V gene TRBV4-1 combines with J gene TRBJ2-1; 7 positions match TRBD2. There are 15 residues in the CDR3. J was trimmed by 8 bases and V by 0 bases; bases with no gene match: 7. Germline V gene sequence: CDR1 MGHRA, CDR2 YSYEKL. The CDR3 DNA sequence: TGCGCCAGCAGCCAAGAGCCGGGAGGCTGGGATGAGCAGTTCTTC. Protein: CASSQEPGGWDEQFF.

The chain has TRBV6-4 and TRBJ2-2, with TRBD2 matching over 9 bases. Unmatched junction bases numbered 2, after V lost 3 bases and J lost 3 bases. CDR1 and CDR2 (germline): MRHNA, SNTAGT. CDR3 size: 15 residues. The CDR3 protein is CASSERGGDTGELFF. In DNA, the CDR3 is TGTGCCAGCAGTGAGCGGGGGGGCGACACCGGGGAGCTGTTTTTT.

The CDR3 DNA follows: TGCAGTGCTAGACCAGCGGGAGTATCCTACGAGCAGTACTTC. Translation gives CSARPAGVSYEQYF. The chain is built from TRBV20-1 and TRBJ2-7, with 8 positions matching TRBD2. Germline V gives CDR1 DFQATT, CDR2 SNEGSKA (reference sequence). Germline trimming cut 2 bases from V and 1 base from J; bases unmatched to any gene: 4. This CDR3 has 14 amino acids.

This clonotype has just a few counts. The CDR3 region is CSASSSASSYEQYF. The DNA for the CDR3 is TGCAGTGCGAGCTCTAGCGCGAGCTCCTACGAGCAGTACTTC. The V gene is TRBV20-1, the J gene TRBJ2-7; maybe TRBD2 (6 bases). The V end was cut by 6 bases, the J end by 0 bases, with 15 bases between. Germline loops: CDR1 DFQATT, CDR2 SNEGSKA (reference sequence). The CDR3 is made up of 14 amino acids.

This clonotype was detected a few times. The rearrangement uses TRBV9 and TRBJ2-1; D is undetermined. With 1 base removed from V and 0 bases from J, the gap between germline ends came to 11 bases. This CDR3 region has 16 residues. Per the germline V gene, CDR1 is SGDLS and CDR2 is YYNGEE. The chain's CDR3 is CASSVFLGSSYNEQFF. The CDR3 DNA reads as TGTGCCAGCAGCGTATTCCTAGGGTCCTCCTACAATGAGCAGTTCTTC.

V is TRBV7-8 and J is TRBJ1-1, with D tentatively TRBD1 (6 bases). Trimming removed 5 bases at V and 5 bases at J, with 21 bases between. The CDR3 totals 16 residues. Germline V lookup: CDR1 SGHVS, CDR2 FQNEAQ. CDR3 sequence reads: CASSPDRMRIGTEAFF. In DNA form, the CDR3 reads TGTGCCAGCAGCCCAGACAGGATGAGGATAGGGACTGAAGCTTTCTTT.

This clonotype was counted only a few times. V is TRBV5-6 and J is TRBJ2-7, with 8 bases fitting TRBD1. The germline V gene has CDR1 SGHDT and CDR2 YYEEEE. V lost 4 bases to trimming and J lost 6 bases; unmatched junction nucleotides: 12. This CDR3 contains 15 residues. CDR3 sequence reads: CASSLDPTGVGEQYF. As DNA, the CDR3 is TGTGCCAGCAGCCTGGACCCGACAGGGGTGGGCGAGCAGTACTTC. The full variable domain, with the rest looked up from reference TRBV5-6 and TRBJ2-7, is DAGVTQSPTHLIKTRGQQVTLRCSPKSGHDTVSWYQQALGQGPQFIFQYYEEEERQRGNFPDRFSGHQFPNYSSELNVNALLLGDSALYLCASSLDPTGVGEQYFGPGTRLTVT.

CDR3 amino acids: CASSYMTGHPDTQYF. For the CDR3, the DNA is TGCGCCAGCAGCTATATGACAGGGCACCCTGATACGCAGTATTTT. The chain carries TRBV5-1 and TRBJ2-3; 7 bases match TRBD1. Germline CDR1 and CDR2: SGHRS and YFSETQ. V was pared by 3 bases and J by 6 bases, with 10 bases of the junction left unmatched. This CDR3 has 15 residues.

On this clonotype: Just one base apart from a much larger clone, this may be a read error. The gene calls are TRBV7-8 and TRBJ2-1; TRBD2 matches 7 bases. This CDR3 spans 15 amino acids. The V gene's germline CDR1 is SGHVS and CDR2 FQNEAQ. The CDR3 nucleotides read TGTGCCAGCAGCTTAGCGTACCAGCGGGACCCTGAGCAGTCCTTC. It specifies CASSLAYQRDPEQSF.

The chain is built from TRBV4-1 and TRBJ1-5; D call uncertain. Trimming shortened V by 1 base and J by 4 bases, and 23 bases separated the two germline ends. The CDR3 has 19 amino acids. Germline CDR1 and CDR2: MGHRA and YSYEKL. CDR3: CASSQGPGRSRTLNQPQHF. The CDR3 bases are TGCGCCAGCAGCCAAGGACCCGGGAGGAGCAGGACCCTTAATCAGCCCCAGCATTTT.

The chain has TRBV19 and TRBJ2-1; 11 bases match TRBD2. The germline gives CDR1 LNHDA, CDR2 SQIVND (reference sequence). Trimming took 1 base from V and 10 from J; bases not matched to a gene: 6. The CDR3 contains 15 residues. The CDR3 DNA follows: TGTGCCAGTAGTATAGTTAGCGGGGGGGCCGGGGAGCAGTTCTTC. Translated: CASSIVSGGAGEQFF. Full variable domain (outside the CDR3, taken from reference TRBV19 and TRBJ2-1): DGGITQSPKYLFRKEGQNVTLSCEQNLNHDAMYWYRQDPGQGLRLIYYSQIVNDFQKGDIAEGYSVSREKKESFPLTVTSAQKNPTAFYLCASSIVSGGAGEQFFGPGTRLTVL.

This clonotype was observed a handful of times. V and J are TRBV5-4 and TRBJ2-3; the match to TRBD2 covers 8 bases. The ends lost 2 bases at V and 4 bases at J; junction bases unmatched: 6. This CDR3 has 15 amino acids. The V gene's germline CDR1 is SGHNT and CDR2 YYREEE (reference sequence). CDR3 in amino acids: CASSLIAGNADTQYF. For the CDR3, the DNA is TGTGCCAGCAGCTTAATAGCGGGGAATGCAGATACGCAGTATTTT.

This clonotype was found many times. The chain links TRBV12-3 or TRBV12-4 to TRBJ2-3; D is unclear. The V end lost 8 bases, the J end lost 6 bases, and 15 bases lay between the germline ends. There are 13 residues in the CDR3. CDR3 sequence reads: CASGTARVDTQYF. The CDR3 DNA reads as TGTGCCAGCGGCACCGCTCGAGTGGATACGCAGTATTTT.

The chain links TRBV3-1 to TRBJ1-2; possible D gene TRBD1, 6 bases. This CDR3 has 16 residues. CDR1 is LGHDT and CDR2 is YNNKEL in the germline V gene (reference sequence). Deletions cut 0 bases from V and 4 bases from J, with 15 bases between. In nucleotides, the CDR3 is TGTGCCAGCAGCCAAGAGGCGGGGGCAGAACGCTATGGCTACACCTTC. Its protein is CASSQEAGAERYGYTF. Full variable domain (remainder filled in from reference TRBV3-1 and TRBJ1-2): DTAVSQTPKYLVTQMGNDKSIKCEQNLGHDTMYWYKQDSKKFLKIMFSYNNKELIINETVPNRFSPKSPDKAHLNLHINSLELGDSAVYFCASSQEAGAERYGYTFGSGTRLTVV.

The J gene is TRBJ2-5, the V gene TRBV7-9, with D unclear. Germline-derived CDR1 and CDR2 are SEHNR and FQNEAQ (reference sequence). V was shortened by 1 base and J by 6 bases, with 9 bases between the two germline ends. The CDR3 is made up of 13 amino acids. This chain's CDR3 is CASSLDSLQTQYF. DNA for the CDR3: TGTGCCAGCAGCTTAGACAGCCTCCAGACCCAGTACTTC.

This clonotype was counted only a few times. This chain's CDR3 is CATADLGGYTF. The CDR3 region has the DNA TGTGCCACCGCGGACCTGGGGGGCTACACCTTC. The rearrangement uses TRBV27 and TRBJ1-2; D gene ambiguous. Germline values: CDR1 MNHEY, CDR2 SMNVEV (reference sequence). CDR3 length equals 11 residues. Trimming left V 10 bases short and J 8 bases short, with 14 bases between.

V usage is TRBV18 and J usage is TRBJ1-6; D is possibly TRBD1 (5 bases). Per germline, CDR1 KGHSH and CDR2 LQKENI. V was shortened by 0 bases and J by 9 bases, with 12 bases between the two germline ends. CDR3 length: 15 amino acids. CDR3: CASSPPPGGISPLHF. As DNA, the CDR3 is TGTGCCAGCTCACCACCGCCCGGGGGAATTTCACCCCTCCACTTT.

This clonotype was detected ten times or more. V gene TRBV7-2 combines with J gene TRBJ2-7, with a weak D call TRBD2 (6 bases). V gave up 5 bases and J gave up 0 bases, with 17 bases separating them. Germline V CDR1 and CDR2: SGHTA, FQGNSA. CDR3 size: 16 residues. The CDR3: CASSPRPSASSYEQYF. The CDR3 DNA reads TGTGCCAGCAGCCCGAGGCCTAGCGCGAGCTCCTACGAGCAGTACTTC.

The chain recombines TRBV24-1 with TRBJ2-3; 7 bases are shared with TRBD2. With 5 bases clipped from V and 6 bases from J, the junction kept 10 bases outside the gene matches. CDR3 length equals 15 residues. Germline V lookup: CDR1 KGHDR, CDR2 SFDVKD. This CDR3 reads CATSGSSGVGDTQYF. CDR3 DNA sequence: TGTGCCACCAGTGGATCAAGCGGGGTGGGGGATACGCAGTATTTT.

Ten or more counts support this clonotype. The gene calls are TRBV12-3 or TRBV12-4 and TRBJ2-2, with unresolved D. The CDR3 has 15 amino acids. V lost 5 bases, J lost 2 bases, and 12 bases lay in between. The CDR3 reads CASSPPRTNTGELFF. The CDR3 DNA sequence: TGTGCCAGCAGTCCCCCCCGTACTAACACCGGGGAGCTGTTTTTT.

This clonotype occurred a few times. The J gene is TRBJ2-3, the V gene TRBV27; TRBD2 agrees at 8 bases. The J segment lost 2 bases and the V segment lost 6 bases, leaving 7 bases of the junction unmatched. The CDR3 runs 15 residues. CDR1 is MNHEY, CDR2 SMNVEV, per germline (reference sequence). CDR3: CASRTSGGVTDTQYF. CDR3 bases: TGTGCCAGCAGAACATCCGGGGGGGTCACAGATACGCAGTATTTT.

This chain links TRBV12-3 or TRBV12-4 with TRBJ2-3; D uncertain. Trimming left V 9 bases short and J 2 bases short, with 6 bases between. This CDR3 contains 11 residues. The chain's CDR3 is CASVSTDTQYF. Written as DNA, the CDR3 is TGTGCCAGTGTTTCCACAGATACGCAGTATTTT.

The sample holds a few counts of this clonotype. The chain carries TRBV6-5 and TRBJ2-7, with TRBD2 matching 8 bases. The germline CDR1 and CDR2 sequences are MNHEY and SVGAGI. The V segment lost 0 bases and the J segment 3 bases; nucleotides outside the gene matches: 10. The length of the CDR3 is 17 residues. The CDR3 loop reads CASSYSRAGGPLYEQYF. For the CDR3, the DNA is TGTGCCAGCAGTTACTCGAGGGCGGGAGGTCCGCTCTACGAGCAGTACTTC.

The gene calls are TRBV24-1 and TRBJ2-6, with TRBD2 matching over 8 bases. The germline gives CDR1 KGHDR, CDR2 SFDVKD. With V trimmed by 11 bases and J by 2 bases, 4 bases remained unmatched. This CDR3 spans 14 amino acids. The chain's CDR3 is CAISGGAGANVLTF. As DNA, the CDR3 is TGTGCCATCTCGGGGGGGGCTGGGGCCAACGTCCTGACTTTC.

CDR3 region: CATSRARGGTHEQYF. CDR3 sequence (DNA): TGTGCCACCAGCAGGGCGCGGGGGGGAACCCACGAGCAGTACTTC. This rearrangement joins TRBV15 to TRBJ2-7; 9 nucleotides line up with TRBD2. CDR1 and CDR2 (germline): LNHNV, YYDKDF (reference sequence). The V gene end was trimmed by 3 bases and the J gene end by 5 bases; junction bases not matched to a gene: 8. CDR3 length: 15 residues.

The rearrangement links TRBV30 to TRBJ2-7; TRBD1 is a possible D gene (6 bases). The CDR3 length is 16 residues. Trimming cost V 4 bases and J 0 bases, with 19 bases left between them. Looked up from germline, CDR1 is GTSNPN and CDR2 is SVGIG (reference sequence). The CDR3 nucleotides are TGTGCCTGGAAGCAGATTCAAGGGGACAACTCCTACGAGCAGTACTTC. Translation gives CAWKQIQGDNSYEQYF.